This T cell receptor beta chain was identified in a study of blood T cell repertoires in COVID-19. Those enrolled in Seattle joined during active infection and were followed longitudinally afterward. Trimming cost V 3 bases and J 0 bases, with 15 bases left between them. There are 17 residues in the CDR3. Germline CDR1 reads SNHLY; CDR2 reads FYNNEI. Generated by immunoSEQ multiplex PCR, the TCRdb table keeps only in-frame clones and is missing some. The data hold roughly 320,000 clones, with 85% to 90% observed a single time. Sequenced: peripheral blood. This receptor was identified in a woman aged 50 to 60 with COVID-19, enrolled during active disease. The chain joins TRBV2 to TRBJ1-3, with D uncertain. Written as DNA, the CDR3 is TGTGCCAGCAGTGAGTGGAGGCAGGTGATCTCTGGAAACACCATATATTTT. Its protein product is CASSEWRQVISGNTIYF.